The T cell receptor beta chain under discussion was sequenced for a study of shared clonotypes between healthy human individuals (dated by TCRdb to the early 2020s). Study-level background: The cohort comprised a couple of women and a few men aged 18 to 49 years. For each donor, CD4 naive and CD4 memory were each given three plates, CD8 naive was given two plates, and CD8 memory was given one plate. To estimate repertoire size and how much clonotype sharing occurs between individuals, the study deeply sequenced the blood TCR repertoires of several healthy adults. To increase sequencing depth and limit assay-specific biases, different laboratories used diverse techniques to prepare libraries and sequence TCR repertoires. Leukapheresis yielded between about 0.9 and 9 billion PBMCs per donor.

The full study reports these points: Naive subsets generally had larger estimated clonotype richness than memory subsets did. Only blood was sampled, and tissue TCR repertoires likely differ from those in blood. The small number of donors limited the genetic and exposure-history diversity represented. Higher generation probabilities were observed for clonotypes shared by all four sorted-subset donors than for non-shared clonotypes. Rarefaction of sorted-subset datasets indicated incomplete sequencing despite the large sequencing depth. When a handful of donors were compared, the shared fraction of clonotypes was about 5% for naive CD4, around 3.5% for naive CD8, 2% to 2.5% for memory CD4, and 0.4% for memory CD8. Pairwise subsampling indicated that sequencing depth was expected to affect the degree of clonotype sharing among donors.

Using the deep immunoSEQ assay, TCR CDR3 regions were amplified from genomic DNA by multiplex PCR. Extracted genomic DNA from each cell subset was spread evenly across all wells of several immunoSEQ 96-well plates, with each plate serving as a replicate. For sorted subsets, each replicate PCR was loaded with around 220 ng genomic DNA, equivalent to some 31,000 T cell genomes. Purified libraries were quantified with a Qubit 3.0 fluorometer, sized on a Bioanalyzer 2100, and re-quantified with the KAPA Library Quantification kit. Every immunoSEQ 96-well plate was sequenced on a dedicated single-read 150-cycle Illumina NextSeq 550 flow cell. The study's own analysis went as follows. Because only junctional sequences without quality scores were contained in the immunoSEQ output, filtering matching that applied to full-length reads could not be performed. To assign V/J genes and CDR3, sequences were annotated using PyIR, a Python wrapper for IgBLAST v1.9, with IMGT germline references. Reads were removed for weak V/J assignments (E-value above 1e-6), missing CDR3, stop codons, out-of-frame junctions, or ambiguous translated residues. V3J clonotypes were defined by identical inferred V gene, J gene, and CDR3 amino acid sequence. The percentage overlap between two repertoires was calculated by dividing the number of shared unique clonotypes by the size of the smaller repertoire. Repertoire richness was assessed with RTK rarefaction, the Chao1 estimator, and Recon v2.1 estimates of unobserved clonotypes. Generation probabilities were computed with OLGA for all TCRbeta clonotypes obtained by the gDNA method from a handful of donors. TCRdb provides this immuneACCESS table in a form limited to in-frame rearrangements. Some clones are lacking; in checked studies, under half of them reflect an unresolved V gene, and why the rest are absent is not known. The DNA gave D and trimming, while V, J and clone size come from that table. Across this sample there are 1.5 million to 2.5 million clones, with about 95% seen only once. The ten top clones hold more than 0.95% of the sample.

CD8 naive samples consisted of CD45RO-negative cells that were positively selected for CCR7, yielding a CD45RA+CCR7+ population without TemRA cells. The donors were healthy, HIV-negative adults who had no recently reported acute infections or vaccinations. All donors were Caucasian adults living in Nashville, Tennessee, USA. Blood was obtained by leukapheresis, after which PBMCs were separated by Ficoll-Histopaque density gradient centrifugation and cryopreserved in liquid nitrogen vapor phase. Analytical flow cytometry was used to check the purity and quantity of every magnetically sorted T cell population. Genomic DNA was isolated from each sorted fraction and quantified by UV absorbance on a Nanodrop 2000c. This clone occurred once. Which antigen it targets is not known. Base qualities were left out, and no much larger clone turns up one base away. V gives up 5 bases and J gives up 3 bases, and the segment between their germline ends measures 14 bases. As encoded in the germline V gene, CDR1 is SNHLY while CDR2 is FYNNEI. Inclusive of the bounding cysteine and phenylalanine, the CDR3 is 14 residues long. The read is trimmed to its CDR3 DNA, 42 bases read in frame from base 1.

The sample was naive CD8+ T cells sorted from blood. According to the study, the label for this sample's cell subset or site signals: CD45RA+CCR7+. The clonotype originates from a man younger than 35 in good health. Recombination joined TRBV2 with TRBJ2-7; possibly the D gene is TRBD2, per 5 matching bases. The CDR3 in this case is CASSHRGTGYEQYF. The DNA sequence is as follows: TGTGCCAGCAGTCACCGGGGAACGGGCTACGAGCAGTACTTC.